Listed below are T cell receptor beta chains from one sample, sequenced in a study of CD8 T cells in Susac syndrome. TCRdb analysed the immunoSEQ multiplex PCR reads with MiXCR anew, one entry per CDR3 protein. Of under 200,000 distinct CDR3 sequences in the sample, 90% to 95% are singletons; the top ten hold 0.13% to 0.15%. The sample consisted of CD4+ T cells from PBMCs. These receptor sequences come from a human donor in good health. Both conserved end residues are part of each CDR3. Fields, in order: clone size, D gene, V gene, J gene, CDR3 DNA, CDR3 protein. The D gene is left open where the match is weak. Rows may omit the clone size; those that give it use once, few, many or a size class.

.,TRBD1,TRBV20-1,TRBJ1-1,TGCAGTGCTAGAGGTCCCCAGGGGGACACTGAAGCTTTCTTT,CSARGPQGDTEAFF
.,TRBD1,TRBV2,TRBJ2-2,TGTGCCAGCACCTTGGACAGGGCGAACACCGGGGAGCTGTTTTTT,CASTLDRANTGELFF
.,.,TRBV5-1,TRBJ2-5,TGCGCCAGCACGACAGACCAAGAGACCCAGTACTTC,CASTTDQETQYF
.,.,TRBV12-3/TRBV12-4,TRBJ1-2,TGTGCCAGCAGTTTAATGGGGAACGGCTACACCTTC,CASSLMGNGYTF
.,.,TRBV29-1,TRBJ1-5,TGCAGCGTTGGGGTGACAGGTGATGGCAATCAGCCCCAGCATTTT,CSVGVTGDGNQPQHF
.,TRBD1,TRBV6-1,TRBJ2-7,TGTGCCAGCAGTACACACGGGACAGGGGGCCGCTACGAGCAGTACTTC,CASSTHGTGGRYEQYF
.,.,TRBV29-1,TRBJ1-1,TGCAGCGGTCAATACTCAGGGACCACTGAAGCTTTCTTT,CSGQYSGTTEAFF
.,TRBD2,TRBV2,TRBJ2-6,TGTGCCAGCACCGATCCTAGCGGGGACTCTGGGGCCAACGTCCTGACTTTC,CASTDPSGDSGANVLTF
.,.,TRBV20-1,TRBJ1-6,TGCAGTGCTAGCCCACAGGCTGGCGATTCACCCCTCCACTTT,CSASPQAGDSPLHF
.,.,TRBV6-1,TRBJ1-2,TGTGCCAGCGCGCCCGACGGAAACTATGGCTACACCTTC,CASAPDGNYGYTF
.,.,TRBV29-1,TRBJ1-2,TGCAGCGTTGAAGACCCGGACCGACTGCTGGGCTATGGCTACACCTTC,CSVEDPDRLLGYGYTF
.,.,TRBV30,TRBJ1-1,TGTGCCTGGAGTGGCTTTGGGGAAGCTTTCTTT,CAWSGFGEAFF
.,TRBD1,TRBV2,TRBJ2-4,TGTGCCAGCAGTGACAGGGGGAACATTCAGTACTTC,CASSDRGNIQYF
.,TRBD1,TRBV20-1,TRBJ2-1,TGCAGTGCTTTGACAGGGGGAAGGTACAATGAGCAGTTCTTC,CSALTGGRYNEQFF
.,.,TRBV29-1,TRBJ1-4,TGCAGCGCCGGGGCCTACAATGAAAAACTGTTTTTT,CSAGAYNEKLFF
.,TRBD2,TRBV10-3,TRBJ2-5,TGTGCCATCAGCGGGACTAGCGGGAGAGATCAAGAGACCCAGTACTTC,CAISGTSGRDQETQYF
.,TRBD2,TRBV12-3/TRBV12-4,TRBJ2-5,TGTGCCAGCAGCATACTAGCGGCGCAAGAGACCCAGTACTTC,CASSILAAQETQYF
.,.,TRBV9,TRBJ2-5,TGTGCCAGCAGCGGGGGTGTACAAGAGACCCAGTACTTC,CASSGGVQETQYF
.,.,TRBV7-2,TRBJ2-3,TGTGCCAGCACTCTCGACAGCACAGATACGCAGTATTTT,CASTLDSTDTQYF
.,.,TRBV2,TRBJ1-5,TGTGCCAGCACAGGGTCCACCGGGGATCAGCCCCAGCATTTT,CASTGSTGDQPQHF
.,.,TRBV27,TRBJ1-1,TGTGCCAGCAGTTCGTGGGGGATGAACACTGAAGCTTTCTTT,CASSSWGMNTEAFF
.,.,TRBV24-1,TRBJ2-1,TGTGCCACCAGTGTCAGACCCTACAATGAGCAGTTCTTC,CATSVRPYNEQFF
.,TRBD1,TRBV19,TRBJ1-5,TGTGCCAGTAGTACCCTGACAGGGATTGGACAGCCCCAGCATTTT,CASSTLTGIGQPQHF
.,TRBD2,TRBV5-4,TRBJ2-7,TGTGCCAGCAGCGAGGGGCCGAGCGGGGGGGCCTACGAGCAGTACTTC,CASSEGPSGGAYEQYF
.,.,TRBV30,TRBJ1-5,TGTGCCTGGAGTGTGGGAAGCACTCAGCCCCAGCATTTT,CAWSVGSTQPQHF
.,.,TRBV19,TRBJ2-1,TGTGCCAGTAGTCCGGTGGGAGGGGGGAGCTCCTACAATGAGCAGTTCTTC,CASSPVGGGSSYNEQFF
.,TRBD2,TRBV27,TRBJ2-1,TGTGCCAGCAGTGAATTAGCGGGGGGAGATGAGCAGTTCTTC,CASSELAGGDEQFF
.,TRBD2,TRBV15,TRBJ2-1,TGTGCCACCAGCAGAGCCTTAGCGGGGGGCTTTTCGAGCTCCTACAATGAGCAGTTCTTC,CATSRALAGGFSSSYNEQFF
.,TRBD2,TRBV5-1,TRBJ2-7,TGCGCCAGCAGCGTCCTAGCGGGGGGGCCCTACGAGCAGTACTTC,CASSVLAGGPYEQYF
.,.,TRBV3-1,TRBJ1-2,TGTGCCAGCAGCCAAGAGAAGGTGGGAGGCTACACCTTC,CASSQEKVGGYTF
.,.,TRBV18,TRBJ1-1,TGTGCCAGCTCACCAGCAGGGATTGGCACTGAAGCTTTCTTT,CASSPAGIGTEAFF
.,TRBD2,TRBV11-1,TRBJ2-1,TGTGCCAGCAGCCTAGGAGTGGCTAGCGGGGGGACGAACTCCTACAATGAGCAGTTCTTC,CASSLGVASGGTNSYNEQFF
.,TRBD2,TRBV20-1,TRBJ2-5,TGCAGTGCTAGGTCCTCCGGGGGGGCCCAGTACTTC,CSARSSGGAQYF
few,.,TRBV9,TRBJ2-1,TGTGCCAGCAGCGTGGGCTACAATGAGCAGTTCTTC,CASSVGYNEQFF
.,TRBD2,TRBV7-9,TRBJ2-7,TGTGCCAGCAGCTTAGGAGCGGGAAGCTCCTACGAGCAGTACTTC,CASSLGAGSSYEQYF
.,TRBD2,TRBV5-6,TRBJ2-1,TGTGCCAGCAGCTCACTAGCGGGGGGCAACTACAATGAGCAGTTCTTC,CASSSLAGGNYNEQFF
.,.,TRBV7-2,TRBJ2-2,TGTGCCAGCAGGCTTGGGCAGGGGACGACCGGGGAGCTGTTTTTT,CASRLGQGTTGELFF
.,.,TRBV9,TRBJ2-7,TGTGCCAGCAGCGTAGATAATGGAGATTACGAGCAGTACTTC,CASSVDNGDYEQYF
.,.,TRBV6-5,TRBJ1-5,TGTGCCAGCAGTTCTGTCGTGTCTGGTCAGCCCCAGCATTTT,CASSSVVSGQPQHF
.,.,TRBV7-9,TRBJ2-7,TGTGCCAGCAGCTCCAGGGGAAGGAGCGAGCAGTACTTC,CASSSRGRSEQYF
once,.,TRBV12-3/TRBV12-4,TRBJ1-3,TGTGCCAGCACTCCCCCGGGGTCAAGAGGGAACACCATATATTTT,CASTPPGSRGNTIYF
.,.,TRBV10-3,TRBJ2-7,TGTGCCATCAGTTCACAGGGATACGAGCAGTACTTC,CAISSQGYEQYF
.,.,TRBV20-1,TRBJ2-7,TGCAGTGCGGCCCAGGGGTCAAGCTCCTACGAGCAGTACTTC,CSAAQGSSSYEQYF
.,.,TRBV4-1,TRBJ1-6,TGCGCCAGCAGCCAAGTGTCCGTCGGCGGCAATTCACCCCTCCACTTT,CASSQVSVGGNSPLHF
once,TRBD2,TRBV7-7,TRBJ2-1,TGTGCTAGCAGCTCACAGGCGGGGGTAGGTGAGCAGTTCTTC,CASSSQAGVGEQFF
.,.,TRBV7-2,TRBJ2-5,TGTGCCAGCAGCTTCGCCGGGACGGGGCCGGAGACCCAGTACTTC,CASSFAGTGPETQYF
.,.,TRBV14,TRBJ1-1,TGTGCCAGCAGCCAGATATGGAGGGACACTGAAGCTTTCTTT,CASSQIWRDTEAFF
.,.,TRBV29-1,TRBJ1-5,TGCAGCGTTCGGGACGACATAAATCAGCCCCAGCATTTT,CSVRDDINQPQHF